This is a list of T cell receptor beta chains from one sample in a study of cytomegalovirus exposure and HLA in healthy donors. Produced via immunoSEQ multiplex PCR; TCRdb's table is partial and in-frame only. There are around 92,000 clones in the sample; 60% to 85% occur only once, and 16% lies in the top ten. The sample taken for sequencing was PBMCs. These TCRs come from a man in his fifties or sixties in good health and CMV-seropositive. Both conserved end residues are part of each CDR3. A D gene is named only where the DNA matches it firmly. Where a row states a size, it is once, few, many or the class of an expanded clone; other rows omit it.

d_call	v_call	clone_size	j_call	cdr3_aa	cdr3_nt
TRBD1	TRBV5-6	NA	TRBJ2-7	CASSSADRGGTGQYF	TGTGCCAGCAGCTCCGCTGACAGGGGAGGTACCGGGCAGTACTTC
NA	TRBV19	NA	TRBJ2-6	CASSIGGFSGANVLTF	TGTGCCAGTAGTATTGGAGGGTTCTCTGGGGCCAACGTCCTGACTTTC
NA	TRBV4-1	NA	TRBJ1-4	CASSQDPGVREKLFF	TGCGCCAGCAGCCAAGATCCGGGAGTGAGGGAAAAACTGTTTTTT
TRBD2	TRBV4-3	NA	TRBJ2-3	CASSHKRTTSGGRGDTQYF	TGCGCCAGCAGCCACAAACGAACCACTAGCGGGGGGCGAGGAGATACGCAGTATTTT
NA	TRBV5-5	NA	TRBJ1-4	CASSLAGTNEKLFF	TGTGCCAGCAGCCTCGCAGGTACTAATGAAAAACTGTTTTTT
TRBD2	TRBV2	once	TRBJ2-5	CASSAARGVQETQYF	TGTGCCAGCAGTGCTGCGCGGGGGGTTCAAGAGACCCAGTACTTC
TRBD2	TRBV4-1	NA	TRBJ2-6	CASSQEKLAGLHGANVLTF	TGCGCCAGCAGCCAAGAAAAACTAGCGGGGCTACACGGGGCCAACGTCCTGACTTTC
NA	TRBV7-2	NA	TRBJ2-1	CASSLRGSWGGEQFF	TGTGCCAGCAGCTTACGTGGGTCGTGGGGAGGTGAGCAGTTCTTC
NA	TRBV11-2	NA	TRBJ2-2	CASSFTRAGELFF	TGTGCCAGCAGTTTTACTAGGGCCGGGGAGCTGTTTTTT
NA	TRBV6-6	NA	TRBJ1-5	CASSSKVQGSQHF	TGTGCCAGCAGTTCCAAAGTTCAGGGATCCCAGCATTTT
NA	TRBV7-9	NA	TRBJ2-1	CASSQARNYNEQFF	TGTGCCAGCAGCCAGGCCCGCAACTACAATGAGCAGTTCTTC
NA	TRBV10-1	NA	TRBJ1-6	CASSESRSPLHF	TGCGCCAGCAGTGAGTCGCGTTCACCCCTCCACTTT
TRBD1	TRBV6-5	few	TRBJ1-5	CASRSGGNSNQPQHF	TGTGCCAGCAGGTCAGGGGGTAATAGCAATCAGCCCCAGCATTTT
TRBD1	TRBV6-6	NA	TRBJ2-2	CASSYGTGDTGELFF	TGTGCCAGCAGTTACGGGACAGGGGACACCGGGGAGCTGTTTTTT
TRBD2	TRBV4-3	once	TRBJ2-1	CASSQGLAGGNEQFF	TGCGCCAGCAGCCAAGGACTAGCGGGGGGGAATGAGCAGTTCTTC
NA	TRBV5-1	NA	TRBJ1-3	CASRQATSGNTIYF	TGCGCCAGCCGACAGGCCACCTCTGGAAACACCATATATTTT
TRBD1	TRBV5-1	NA	TRBJ1-1	CASSLAQGAEAFF	TGCGCCAGCAGCTTGGCCCAGGGGGCTGAAGCTTTCTTT
NA	TRBV7-9	NA	TRBJ1-2	CSSSLGGLNYGYTF	TGTTCCAGCAGCTTAGGGGGACTGAACTATGGCTACACCTTC